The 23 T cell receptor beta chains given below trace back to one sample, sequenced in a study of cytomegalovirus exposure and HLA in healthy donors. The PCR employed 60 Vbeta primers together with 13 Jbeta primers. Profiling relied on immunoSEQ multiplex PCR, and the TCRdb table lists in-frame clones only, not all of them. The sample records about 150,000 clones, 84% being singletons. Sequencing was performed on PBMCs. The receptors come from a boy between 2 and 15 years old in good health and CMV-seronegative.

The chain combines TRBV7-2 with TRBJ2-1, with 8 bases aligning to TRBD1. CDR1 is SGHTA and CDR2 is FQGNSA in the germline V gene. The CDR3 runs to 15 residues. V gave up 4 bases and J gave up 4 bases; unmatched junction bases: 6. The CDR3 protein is CASSSQGQDYNEQFF. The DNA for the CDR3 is TGTGCCAGCAGCTCCCAGGGACAGGATTACAATGAGCAGTTCTTC.

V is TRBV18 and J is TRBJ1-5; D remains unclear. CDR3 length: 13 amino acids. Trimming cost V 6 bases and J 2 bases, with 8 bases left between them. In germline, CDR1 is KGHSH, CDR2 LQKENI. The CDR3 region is CASSPSGNQPQHF. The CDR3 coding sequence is TGTGCCAGCTCTCCCTCGGGCAATCAGCCCCAGCATTTT.

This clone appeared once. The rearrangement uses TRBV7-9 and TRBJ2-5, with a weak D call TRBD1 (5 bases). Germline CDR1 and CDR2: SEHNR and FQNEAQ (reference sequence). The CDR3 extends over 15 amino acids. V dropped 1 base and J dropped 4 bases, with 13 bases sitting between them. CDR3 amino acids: CASSLGTQGGETQYF. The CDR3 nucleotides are TGTGCCAGCAGCTTAGGTACTCAGGGTGGAGAGACCCAGTACTTC.

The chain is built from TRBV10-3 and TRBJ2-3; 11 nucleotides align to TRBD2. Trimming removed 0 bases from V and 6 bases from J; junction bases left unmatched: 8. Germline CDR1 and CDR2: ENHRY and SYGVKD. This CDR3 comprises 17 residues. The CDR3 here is CAISESSRLAGSDTQYF. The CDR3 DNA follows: TGTGCCATCAGTGAGTCGAGTCGACTAGCGGGAAGTGATACGCAGTATTTT.

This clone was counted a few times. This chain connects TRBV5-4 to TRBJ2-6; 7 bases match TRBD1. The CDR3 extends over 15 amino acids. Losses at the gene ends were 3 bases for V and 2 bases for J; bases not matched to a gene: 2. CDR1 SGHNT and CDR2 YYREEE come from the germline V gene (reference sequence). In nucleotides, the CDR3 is TGTGCCAGCAGCTCGACAGGGACTGGGGCCAACGTCCTGACTTTC. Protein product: CASSSTGTGANVLTF.

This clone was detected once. The DNA of the CDR3 is TGTGCCAGCAGTTCGGGGACAGGGGTGGAAGTATCTAACTATGGCTACACCTTC. This gives the protein CASSSGTGVEVSNYGYTF. This chain joins TRBV28 and TRBJ1-2, with 10 positions matching TRBD1. The CDR3 totals 18 residues. Germline values: CDR1 MDHEN, CDR2 SYDVKM. V lost 4 bases to trimming and J lost 0 bases; unmatched junction nucleotides: 11.

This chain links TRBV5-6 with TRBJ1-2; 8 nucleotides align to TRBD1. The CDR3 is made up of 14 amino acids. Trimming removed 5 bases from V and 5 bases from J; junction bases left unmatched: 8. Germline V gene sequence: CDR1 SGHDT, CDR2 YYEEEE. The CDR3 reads CASRERTGSYGYTF. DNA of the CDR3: TGTGCCAGCAGAGAACGGACAGGGTCGTATGGCTACACCTTC. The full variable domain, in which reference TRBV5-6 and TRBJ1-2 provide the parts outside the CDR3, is DAGVTQSPTHLIKTRGQQVTLRCSPKSGHDTVSWYQQALGQGPQFIFQYYEEEERQRGNFPDRFSGHQFPNYSSELNVNALLLGDSALYLCASRERTGSYGYTFGSGTRLTVV.

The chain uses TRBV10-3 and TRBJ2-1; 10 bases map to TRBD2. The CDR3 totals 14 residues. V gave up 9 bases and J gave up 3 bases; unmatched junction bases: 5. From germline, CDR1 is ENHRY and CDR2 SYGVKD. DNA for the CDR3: TGTGCCATAAAGGGACTAGCGAGCTACAATGAGCAGTTCTTC. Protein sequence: CAIKGLASYNEQFF.

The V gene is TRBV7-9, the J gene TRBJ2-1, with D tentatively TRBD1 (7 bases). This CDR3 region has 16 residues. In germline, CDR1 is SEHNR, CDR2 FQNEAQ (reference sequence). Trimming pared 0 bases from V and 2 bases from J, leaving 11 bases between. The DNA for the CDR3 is TGTGCCAGCAGCTTAGCCCAGGGGGGACCCTACAATGAGCAGTTCTTC. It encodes CASSLAQGGPYNEQFF.

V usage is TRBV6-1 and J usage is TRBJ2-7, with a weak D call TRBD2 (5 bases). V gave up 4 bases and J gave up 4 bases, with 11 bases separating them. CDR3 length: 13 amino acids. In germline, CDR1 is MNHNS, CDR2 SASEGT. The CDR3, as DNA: TGTGCCAGCAGTGTTGAGGGAGCTTACGAGCAGTACTTC. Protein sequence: CASSVEGAYEQYF.

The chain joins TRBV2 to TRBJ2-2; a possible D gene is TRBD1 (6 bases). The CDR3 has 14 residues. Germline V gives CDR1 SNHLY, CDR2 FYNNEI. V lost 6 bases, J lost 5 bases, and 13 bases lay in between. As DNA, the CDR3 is TGTGCCAGCAGAACAGGGTTGGGGACCGGGGAGCTGTTTTTT. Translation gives CASRTGLGTGELFF.

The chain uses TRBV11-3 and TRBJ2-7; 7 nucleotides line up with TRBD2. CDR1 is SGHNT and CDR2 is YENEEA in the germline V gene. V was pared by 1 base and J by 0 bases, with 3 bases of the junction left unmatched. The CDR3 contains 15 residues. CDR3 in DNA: TGTGCCAGCAGCTTAGCTAGCGGTAGCTCCTACGAGCAGTACTTC. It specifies CASSLASGSSYEQYF.

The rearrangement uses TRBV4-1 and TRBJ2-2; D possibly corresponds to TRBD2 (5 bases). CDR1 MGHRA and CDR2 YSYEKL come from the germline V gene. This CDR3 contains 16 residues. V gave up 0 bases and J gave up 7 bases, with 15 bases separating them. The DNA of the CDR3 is TGCGCCAGCAGCCAAGATGGGTTTAGGGAGCACGGGGAGCTGTTTTTT. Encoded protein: CASSQDGFREHGELFF.

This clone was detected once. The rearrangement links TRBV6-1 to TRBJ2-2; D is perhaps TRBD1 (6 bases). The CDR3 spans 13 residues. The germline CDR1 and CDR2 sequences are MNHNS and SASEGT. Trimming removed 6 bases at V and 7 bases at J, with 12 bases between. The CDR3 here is CASSQRGSGELFF. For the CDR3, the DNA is TGTGCCAGCAGCCAAAGGGGGAGCGGGGAGCTGTTTTTT.

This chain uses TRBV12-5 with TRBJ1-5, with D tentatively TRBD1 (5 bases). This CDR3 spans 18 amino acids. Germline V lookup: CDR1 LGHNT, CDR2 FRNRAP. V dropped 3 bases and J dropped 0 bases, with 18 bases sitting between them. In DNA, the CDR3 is TGTGCTAGTGGTTTTAACAGGAGCCTATACTATAGCAATCAGCCCCAGCATTTT. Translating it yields CASGFNRSLYYSNQPQHF.

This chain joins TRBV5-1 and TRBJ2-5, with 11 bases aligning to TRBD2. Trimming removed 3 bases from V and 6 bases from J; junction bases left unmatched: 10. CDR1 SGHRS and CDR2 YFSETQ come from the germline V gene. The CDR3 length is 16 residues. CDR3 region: CASSSHLSGRAQTQYF. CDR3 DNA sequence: TGCGCCAGCAGCTCCCACCTTAGCGGGAGGGCGCAGACCCAGTACTTC.

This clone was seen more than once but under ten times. The CDR3 DNA reads TGTGCCAGCAAACAGGACTACAATGAGCAGTTCTTC. Translation gives CASKQDYNEQFF. This chain connects TRBV2 to TRBJ2-1; a possible D gene is TRBD1 (5 bases). The V gene's germline CDR1 is SNHLY and CDR2 FYNNEI. The CDR3 covers 12 residues. The V end lost 7 bases, the J end lost 3 bases, and 7 bases lay between the germline ends.

The chain's CDR3 is CASSESRVGEKLFF. The CDR3, as DNA: TGTGCCAGCAGTGAATCCAGGGTGGGTGAAAAACTGTTTTTT. J is TRBJ1-4 and V is TRBV25-1, with TRBD1 as a possible D gene (5 bases). This CDR3 is 14 amino acids long. The V gene's germline CDR1 is MGHDK and CDR2 SYGVNS. Between the trimmed V and J ends, which lost 1 base and 7 bases, there was a span of 10 bases.

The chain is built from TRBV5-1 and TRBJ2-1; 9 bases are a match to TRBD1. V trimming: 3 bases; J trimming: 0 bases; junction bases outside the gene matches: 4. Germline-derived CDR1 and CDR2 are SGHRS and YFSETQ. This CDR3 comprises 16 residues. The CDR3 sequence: CASSYGTGSSYNEQFF. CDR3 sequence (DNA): TGCGCCAGCAGCTACGGGACAGGGAGCTCCTACAATGAGCAGTTCTTC.

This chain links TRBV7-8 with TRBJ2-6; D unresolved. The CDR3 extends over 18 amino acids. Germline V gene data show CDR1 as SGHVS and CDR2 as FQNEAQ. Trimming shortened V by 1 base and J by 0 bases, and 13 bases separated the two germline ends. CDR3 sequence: CASSLDRVLISGANVLTF. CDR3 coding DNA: TGTGCCAGCAGCTTAGACAGAGTTCTAATCTCTGGGGCCAACGTCCTGACTTTC.

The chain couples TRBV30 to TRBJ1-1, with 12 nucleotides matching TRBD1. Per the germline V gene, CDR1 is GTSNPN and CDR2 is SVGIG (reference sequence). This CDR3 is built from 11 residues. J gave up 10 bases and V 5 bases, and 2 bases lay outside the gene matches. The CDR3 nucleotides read TGTGCCTGGGGGACAGGGGGCTTAGCTTTCTTT. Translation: CAWGTGGLAFF.

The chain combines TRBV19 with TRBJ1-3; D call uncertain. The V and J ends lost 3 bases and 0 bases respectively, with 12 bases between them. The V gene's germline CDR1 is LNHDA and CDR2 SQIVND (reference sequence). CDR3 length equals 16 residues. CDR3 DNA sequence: TGTGCCAGTAGTATTCGGTTTAGGAGCTCTGGAAACACCATATATTTT. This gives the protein CASSIRFRSSGNTIYF.

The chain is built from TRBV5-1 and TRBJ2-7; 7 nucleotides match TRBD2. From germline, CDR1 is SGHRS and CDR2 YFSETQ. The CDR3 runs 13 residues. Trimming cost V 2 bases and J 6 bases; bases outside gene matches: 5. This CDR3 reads CASSLWGGVEQYF. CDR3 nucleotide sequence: TGCGCCAGCAGCTTATGGGGGGGGGTCGAGCAGTACTTC.